A selection of T cell receptor beta chains follows, all from one sample in a study of response to subunit inactivated influenza vaccine. TCRdb re-analysed the RT-PCR reads in MiXCR, keeping a single row per CDR3 protein. This sample has hundreds of thousands of distinct CDR3 sequences, with around 18% found just once. The starting material was PBMCs from blood, obtained 4 to 6 days after vaccination. Receptors originate from a man aged 50 to 59 who received an inactivated influenza vaccine. CDR3s include the opening cysteine and the closing phenylalanine or tryptophan. The order of the fields is V gene, clone size, J gene, D gene, CDR3 protein, CDR3 DNA. D genes are given only for firm matches. Where a row states a size, it is once, few, many or the class of an expanded clone; other rows omit it.

V gene: TRBV20-1; clone size: many; J gene: TRBJ2-1; D gene: TRBD1; CDR3 protein: CSIPGQSYNEQFF; CDR3 DNA: TGCAGTATCCCGGGACAGTCCTACAATGAGCAGTTCTTC
V gene: TRBV6-5; clone size: few; J gene: TRBJ2-1; D gene: -; CDR3 protein: CASSYSPGQGFYNEQFF; CDR3 DNA: TGTGCCAGCAGTTACTCGCCGGGGCAGGGGTTTTACAATGAGCAGTTCTTC
V gene: TRBV14; clone size: -; J gene: TRBJ2-5; D gene: -; CDR3 protein: CASSLLGRYQETQYF; CDR3 DNA: TGTGCCAGCAGCCTATTAGGACGGTACCAAGAGACCCAGTACTTC
V gene: TRBV6-1; clone size: -; J gene: TRBJ2-7; D gene: TRBD1; CDR3 protein: CATGTVTSSYEQYF; CDR3 DNA: TGTGCCACCGGGACAGTTACTTCCTCCTACGAGCAGTACTTC
V gene: TRBV18; clone size: -; J gene: TRBJ1-3; D gene: -; CDR3 protein: CASSPGRWQGKNTIYF; CDR3 DNA: TGTGCCAGCTCACCGGGTCGTTGGCAGGGCAAAAACACCATATATTTT
V gene: TRBV7-2; clone size: few; J gene: TRBJ2-5; D gene: -; CDR3 protein: CASSLGYAPYQETQYF; CDR3 DNA: TGTGCCAGCAGCTTAGGGTACGCTCCGTACCAAGAGACCCAGTACTTC
V gene: TRBV20-1; clone size: -; J gene: TRBJ2-3; D gene: -; CDR3 protein: CSAREEFRTDTQYF; CDR3 DNA: TGCAGTGCTAGAGAAGAATTTCGCACAGATACGCAGTATTTT
V gene: TRBV6-6; clone size: -; J gene: TRBJ2-7; D gene: -; CDR3 protein: CASSDLYYEQYF; CDR3 DNA: TGTGCCAGCAGTGACCTTTACTACGAGCAGTACTTC
V gene: TRBV5-1; clone size: -; J gene: TRBJ2-2; D gene: -; CDR3 protein: CASSYRTHTGELFF; CDR3 DNA: TGCGCCAGCAGCTATCGGACACACACCGGGGAGCTGTTTTTT
V gene: TRBV14; clone size: -; J gene: TRBJ2-2; D gene: -; CDR3 protein: CASSQDYAGELFF; CDR3 DNA: TGTGCCAGCAGCCAAGATTACGCCGGGGAGCTGTTTTTT
V gene: TRBV7-2; clone size: few; J gene: TRBJ2-2; D gene: -; CDR3 protein: CASSLTTGGTGELFF; CDR3 DNA: TGTGCCAGCAGCTTAACTACGGGCGGGACCGGGGAGCTGTTTTTT
V gene: TRBV7-8; clone size: -; J gene: TRBJ1-2; D gene: -; CDR3 protein: CASSGTRGYGYTF; CDR3 DNA: TGTGCCAGCAGCGGGACACGAGGCTATGGCTACACCTTC
V gene: TRBV7-2; clone size: few; J gene: TRBJ2-7; D gene: TRBD1; CDR3 protein: CASSLTGGGSYEQYF; CDR3 DNA: TGTGCCAGCAGTCTCACAGGGGGCGGGTCCTACGAGCAGTACTTC
V gene: TRBV5-5; clone size: many; J gene: TRBJ2-7; D gene: TRBD1; CDR3 protein: CASNTGAISYEQYF; CDR3 DNA: TGTGCCAGTAACACAGGGGCCATCTCCTACGAGCAGTACTTC
V gene: TRBV20-1; clone size: few; J gene: TRBJ1-6; D gene: -; CDR3 protein: CSAPPQGGNSPLHF; CDR3 DNA: TGCAGTGCCCCACCACAGGGAGGCAATTCACCCCTCCACTTT
V gene: TRBV10-1; clone size: few; J gene: TRBJ2-5; D gene: -; CDR3 protein: CASRGKWMGETQYF; CDR3 DNA: TGCGCCAGCAGGGGGAAGTGGATGGGAGAGACCCAGTACTTC
V gene: TRBV20-1; clone size: few; J gene: TRBJ1-6; D gene: TRBD1; CDR3 protein: CSATTTDRGWYSPLHF; CDR3 DNA: TGCAGTGCAACAACGACGGACAGGGGGTGGTATTCACCCCTCCACTTT
V gene: TRBV6-2/TRBV6-3; clone size: few; J gene: TRBJ2-2; D gene: -; CDR3 protein: CASSHNRGRDTGELFF; CDR3 DNA: TGTGCCAGCAGCCATAACAGGGGGAGGGACACCGGGGAGCTGTTTTTT
V gene: TRBV10-3; clone size: -; J gene: TRBJ2-3; D gene: TRBD1; CDR3 protein: CAISTGTGQGTDTQYF; CDR3 DNA: TGTGCCATCAGTACCGGGACAGGGCAAGGCACAGATACGCAGTATTTT
V gene: TRBV4-1; clone size: few; J gene: TRBJ1-4; D gene: TRBD1; CDR3 protein: CASTVERDRGTNEKLFF; CDR3 DNA: TGCGCCAGCACCGTGGAACGGGACAGGGGGACTAATGAAAAACTGTTTTTT
V gene: TRBV12-3/TRBV12-4; clone size: few; J gene: TRBJ1-1; D gene: -; CDR3 protein: CASSFSFPAVEAFF; CDR3 DNA: TGTGCCAGCAGTTTCAGTTTCCCGGCGGTTGAAGCTTTCTTT
V gene: TRBV19; clone size: -; J gene: TRBJ1-5; D gene: -; CDR3 protein: CASRRVDGNQPQHF; CDR3 DNA: TGTGCCAGTCGACGGGTCGACGGCAATCAGCCCCAGCATTTT
V gene: TRBV7-4; clone size: -; J gene: TRBJ2-5; D gene: -; CDR3 protein: CASSTLLTPRETQYF; CDR3 DNA: TGTGCCAGCAGCACTTTACTTACGCCGAGAGAGACCCAGTACTTC
V gene: TRBV12-3/TRBV12-4; clone size: many; J gene: TRBJ2-7; D gene: -; CDR3 protein: CASSLGPGKSYEQYF; CDR3 DNA: TGTGCCAGCAGTTTAGGTCCAGGGAAATCCTACGAGCAGTACTTC
V gene: TRBV7-2; clone size: -; J gene: TRBJ2-3; D gene: TRBD2; CDR3 protein: CASSLGLAGESTDTQYF; CDR3 DNA: TGTGCCAGCAGCTTAGGGCTAGCGGGGGAGTCCACAGATACGCAGTATTTT
V gene: TRBV5-1; clone size: -; J gene: TRBJ2-7; D gene: TRBD1; CDR3 protein: CASRSEAGTGSEQYF; CDR3 DNA: TGCGCCAGCAGATCCGAAGCCGGGACAGGCAGCGAGCAGTACTTC
V gene: TRBV5-1; clone size: many; J gene: TRBJ1-5; D gene: TRBD1; CDR3 protein: CASSLETGANQPQHF; CDR3 DNA: TGCGCCAGCAGCCTGGAGACAGGGGCTAATCAGCCCCAGCATTTT
V gene: TRBV7-9; clone size: -; J gene: TRBJ1-4; D gene: -; CDR3 protein: CASSLTGNEKLFF; CDR3 DNA: TGTGCCAGCAGCTTAACAGGGAACGAAAAACTGTTTTTT
V gene: TRBV7-9; clone size: -; J gene: TRBJ2-1; D gene: -; CDR3 protein: CASSFGVSPFF; CDR3 DNA: TGTGCCAGCAGCTTTGGGGTTTCCCCGTTCTTC
V gene: TRBV20-1; clone size: many; J gene: TRBJ2-1; D gene: TRBD2; CDR3 protein: CSARDPASGSPYNEQFF; CDR3 DNA: TGCAGTGCTAGAGATCCCGCTAGCGGGAGCCCTTACAATGAGCAGTTCTTC
V gene: TRBV28; clone size: once; J gene: TRBJ2-3; D gene: -; CDR3 protein: CASSRAVGLTDTQYF; CDR3 DNA: TGTGCCAGCAGTCGAGCGGTGGGTCTAACAGATACGCAGTATTTT
V gene: TRBV6-1; clone size: -; J gene: TRBJ2-7; D gene: -; CDR3 protein: CASHPGSPVVYEQYF; CDR3 DNA: TGTGCCAGCCATCCGGGCAGCCCCGTCGTCTACGAGCAGTACTTC